The rows below give T cell receptor beta chains drawn from one sample of a study of blood T cell repertoires in COVID-19. Sequencing was performed with immunoSEQ multiplex PCR; in TCRdb, only in-frame clones are kept and a portion is missing. The sample consists of 220,000 or so clones, roughly 90% of them appearing once. Sample: PBMCs or T cells enriched from blood (not recorded which). The origin of the receptors is a man younger than 45 who had been exposed to COVID-19. The CDR3 runs from the conserved cysteine through the conserved F or W. D genes are given only for firm matches. The size entry is marked missing in some rows and otherwise reads once, few, many or a size class.

J gene,V gene,D gene,clone size,CDR3 length,CDR3 protein,CDR3 DNA
TRBJ1-6,TRBV7-8,.,.,17,CASSLEPQGTNNSPLHF,TGTGCCAGCAGCTTAGAACCCCAGGGAACAAATAATTCACCCCTCCACTTT
TRBJ2-5,TRBV5-4,TRBD2,.,17,CAFNPSSGGLIGETQYF,TGTGCCTTTAACCCATCTAGCGGGGGGCTAATTGGAGAGACCCAGTACTTC
TRBJ2-2,TRBV5-1,TRBD2,.,16,CASSPGTSGAVGELFF,TGCGCCAGCAGCCCGGGAACGAGCGGGGCTGTCGGGGAGCTGTTTTTT
TRBJ2-1,TRBV27,TRBD1,.,17,CASSSTRGTGFHNEQFF,TGTGCCAGCAGTTCCACACGGGGGACAGGGTTCCACAATGAGCAGTTCTTC
TRBJ2-5,TRBV10-2,.,once,11,CASSEDSTQYF,TGCGCCAGCAGTGAGGACAGTACCCAGTACTTC
TRBJ2-7,TRBV5-6,TRBD1,.,14,CASSLLDRVGEQYF,TGTGCCAGCAGCTTGCTGGACAGGGTAGGCGAGCAGTACTTC
TRBJ2-1,TRBV7-2,.,few,15,CASSSSGTGYNEQFF,TGTGCCAGCAGCTCCTCCGGGACTGGATACAATGAGCAGTTCTTC
TRBJ1-4,TRBV5-6,.,.,16,CASSSPRTAHNEKLFF,TGTGCCAGCAGCTCCCCCCGGACAGCGCATAATGAAAAACTGTTTTTT
TRBJ2-5,TRBV7-9,.,.,14,CASSTYFKGETQYF,TGTGCCAGCAGCACGTACTTTAAGGGGGAGACCCAGTACTTC
TRBJ2-5,TRBV5-1,TRBD2,.,14,CASTPRGGDETQYF,TGCGCCAGCACGCCTCGGGGGGGCGATGAGACCCAGTACTTC
TRBJ2-6,TRBV3-1/TRBV3-2,.,.,15,CASSQGQDGANVLTF,TGTGCCAGCAGCCAAGGCCAGGATGGGGCCAACGTCCTGACTTTC
TRBJ1-5,TRBV3-1/TRBV3-2,TRBD1,.,17,CASSQELGGRDNQPQHF,TGTGCCAGCAGCCAAGAGTTAGGGGGCCGGGACAATCAGCCCCAGCATTTT
TRBJ1-5,TRBV2,TRBD1,.,15,CASRKDRGEFQPQHF,TGTGCCAGCAGGAAAGACAGGGGAGAATTTCAGCCCCAGCATTTT
TRBJ2-3,TRBV6-2/TRBV6-3,TRBD1,.,14,CASSPGQGYITQYF,TGTGCCAGCAGTCCGGGACAGGGGTACATCACGCAGTATTTT
TRBJ1-2,TRBV18,TRBD1,.,16,CASSQTGTEINYGYTF,TGTGCCAGCTCACAAACCGGGACAGAAATTAACTATGGCTACACCTTC
TRBJ1-4,TRBV4-1,TRBD1,.,16,CASSQGVRGRMEKLFF,TGCGCCAGCAGCCAGGGGGTGAGGGGGCGGATGGAAAAACTGTTTTTT
TRBJ1-1,TRBV29-1,.,few,11,CSVEDSAEAFF,TGCAGCGTTGAAGATTCGGCTGAAGCTTTCTTT
TRBJ2-7,TRBV4-1,.,.,16,CASSQDSAGKTYEQYF,TGCGCCAGCAGCCAAGATAGTGCAGGGAAAACCTACGAGCAGTACTTC
TRBJ2-7,TRBV10-3,.,.,13,CAIGRGGDNEQYF,TGTGCCATCGGGAGGGGGGGGGACAACGAGCAGTACTTC
TRBJ1-5,TRBV15,TRBD1,.,17,CATSRYKAGDRVKPQHF,TGTGCCACCAGCAGATATAAGGCCGGGGACAGGGTTAAGCCCCAGCATTTT
TRBJ2-7,TRBV7-9,.,.,11,CASSLLYEQYF,TGTGCCAGCAGCTTACTTTACGAGCAGTACTTC
TRBJ1-1,TRBV11-1,.,.,11,CASRSNTEAFF,TGTGCCAGCAGGTCAAACACTGAAGCTTTCTTT
TRBJ2-3,TRBV19,.,.,15,CASSIGGGGTDTQYF,TGTGCCAGTAGTATAGGAGGGGGAGGCACAGATACGCAGTATTTT
TRBJ1-1,TRBV7-9,TRBD1,.,15,CASSLLFGQGTEAFF,TGTGCCAGCAGCTTACTATTCGGACAGGGAACTGAAGCTTTCTTT
TRBJ2-4,TRBV5-1,TRBD2,once,16,CASSLGAGGHENIQYF,TGCGCCAGCAGCTTGGGTGCGGGGGGGCACGAAAACATTCAGTACTTC
TRBJ1-1,TRBV6-5,.,.,14,CASSYSRGNTEAFF,TGTGCCAGCAGTTACTCGAGAGGAAACACTGAAGCTTTCTTT
TRBJ1-5,TRBV24-1,TRBD1,.,17,CATSDLQIRGVNQPQHF,TGTGCCACCAGTGATTTGCAAATCAGGGGGGTCAATCAGCCCCAGCATTTT
TRBJ2-7,TRBV6-5,TRBD1,.,14,CASSRRGQAYEQYF,TGTGCCAGCAGCCGTCGCGGACAGGCCTACGAGCAGTACTTC
TRBJ2-7,TRBV15,.,.,13,CATSRDRENEQYF,TGTGCCACCAGCAGAGATCGGGAAAACGAGCAGTACTTC
TRBJ2-5,TRBV2,.,.,16,CASSLQTGGVQETQYF,TGTGCCAGCAGTCTTCAGACTGGAGGGGTACAAGAGACCCAGTACTTC
TRBJ2-1,TRBV5-4,.,.,16,CASSRVGEMVQNEQFF,TGTGCCAGCAGCAGGGTCGGGGAGATGGTCCAAAATGAGCAGTTCTTC
TRBJ2-3,TRBV5-4,TRBD1,once,15,CASSTRQGKADTQYF,TGTGCCAGCAGCACCCGACAGGGGAAGGCAGATACGCAGTATTTT
TRBJ2-2,TRBV10-2,TRBD2,.,14,CASGSGFNTGELFF,TGCGCCAGCGGTAGCGGGTTTAACACCGGGGAGCTGTTTTTT
TRBJ1-2,TRBV4-1,.,few,22,CASSFPPPNRAGGVLPNYGYTF,TGCGCCAGCAGCTTCCCTCCCCCGAACCGGGCGGGGGGGGTCCTTCCTAACTATGGCTACACCTTC
TRBJ2-3,TRBV7-9,.,.,13,CASSPNDLSTQYF,TGTGCCAGCAGCCCAAACGACTTAAGTACGCAGTATTTT
TRBJ2-7,TRBV18,TRBD1,.,13,CASSRTGGNEQYF,TGTGCCAGCTCTCGGACAGGGGGGAACGAGCAGTACTTC
TRBJ1-5,TRBV5-6,.,.,14,CASSFYSGNQPQHF,TGTGCCAGCAGCTTTTATTCTGGCAATCAGCCCCAGCATTTT
TRBJ1-2,TRBV27,.,.,13,CASTSGPTYGYTF,TGTGCCAGCACCAGCGGACCGACCTATGGCTACACCTTC
TRBJ2-7,TRBV11-2,.,.,12,CASSFPPPEQYF,TGTGCCAGCAGCTTCCCCCCCCCGGAGCAGTACTTC
TRBJ2-5,TRBV2,.,once,16,CASRARAGAVQETQYF,TGTGCCAGCAGAGCCCGTGCGGGGGCAGTACAAGAGACCCAGTACTTC
TRBJ1-4,TRBV5-1,.,.,16,CASSFRVGATNEKLFF,TGCGCCAGCAGCTTTAGAGTGGGGGCCACTAATGAAAAACTGTTTTTT
TRBJ2-7,TRBV5-5,.,.,13,CASSRTTTYEQYF,TGTGCCAGCAGCCGGACTACGACCTACGAGCAGTACTTC
TRBJ2-1,TRBV12-3/TRBV12-4,.,.,11,CASSINNEQFF,TGTGCCAGCAGCATCAACAATGAGCAGTTCTTC
TRBJ1-1,TRBV6-5,TRBD1,.,15,CASISGQGAPVEAFF,TGTGCCAGCATTTCCGGACAGGGCGCCCCGGTAGAAGCTTTCTTT
TRBJ2-5,TRBV4-2,TRBD2,.,15,CASSQGLAGAETQYF,TGTGCCAGCAGCCAAGGGCTAGCGGGGGCAGAGACCCAGTACTTC
TRBJ1-2,TRBV4-1,.,.,18,CASSQSPGGGARDYGYTF,TGCGCCAGCAGCCAATCCCCGGGTGGGGGGGCTCGCGACTATGGCTACACCTTC
TRBJ1-5,TRBV6-1,.,.,13,CASSEMYGQPQHF,TGTGCCAGCAGTGAAATGTACGGTCAGCCCCAGCATTTT
TRBJ1-1,TRBV2,.,.,15,CASKQVGQRNTEAFF,TGTGCCAGCAAACAAGTCGGACAGCGCAACACTGAAGCTTTCTTT
TRBJ1-1,TRBV19,.,.,14,CASSIVSSLTEAFF,TGTGCCAGTAGTATAGTGTCCAGTCTCACTGAAGCTTTCTTT
TRBJ2-7,TRBV15,.,once,15,CATSRETGFPGEQYF,TGTGCCACCAGCAGAGAAACAGGTTTTCCGGGCGAGCAGTACTTC
TRBJ2-7,TRBV7-6,.,.,13,CASSSRGGYEQYF,TGTGCCAGCAGCTCAAGGGGGGGTTACGAGCAGTACTTC